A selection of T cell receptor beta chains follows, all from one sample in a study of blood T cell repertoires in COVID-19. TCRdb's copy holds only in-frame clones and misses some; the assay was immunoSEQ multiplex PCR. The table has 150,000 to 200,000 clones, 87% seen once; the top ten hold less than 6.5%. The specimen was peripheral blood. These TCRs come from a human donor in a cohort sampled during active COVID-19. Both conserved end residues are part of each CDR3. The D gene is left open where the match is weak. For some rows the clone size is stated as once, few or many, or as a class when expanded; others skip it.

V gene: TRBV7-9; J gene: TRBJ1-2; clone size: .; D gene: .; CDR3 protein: CASSFGGYYGYTF; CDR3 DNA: TGTGCCAGCAGCTTTGGAGGGTACTATGGCTACACCTTC
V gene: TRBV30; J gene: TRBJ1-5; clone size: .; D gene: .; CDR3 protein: CAWSVKGAAGGPQHF; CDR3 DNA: TGTGCCTGGAGTGTGAAAGGGGCCGCCGGGGGGCCCCAGCATTTT
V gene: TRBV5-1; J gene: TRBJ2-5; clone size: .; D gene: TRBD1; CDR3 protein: CASSTTGGQETQYF; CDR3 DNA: TGCGCCAGCAGCACGACAGGGGGACAAGAGACCCAGTACTTC
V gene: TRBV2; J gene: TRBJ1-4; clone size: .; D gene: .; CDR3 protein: CASSSWGGGDNEKLFF; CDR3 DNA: TGTGCCAGCAGTTCCTGGGGAGGAGGGGATAATGAAAAACTGTTTTTT
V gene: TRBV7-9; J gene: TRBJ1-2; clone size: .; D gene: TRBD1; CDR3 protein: CASSSGTGQGDYGYTF; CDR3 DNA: TGTGCCAGCAGCTCGGGCACGGGACAGGGAGACTATGGCTACACCTTC
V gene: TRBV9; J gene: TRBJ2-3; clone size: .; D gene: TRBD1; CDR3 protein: CASSVAVTGVTDTQYF; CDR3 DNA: TGTGCCAGCAGCGTAGCTGTGACAGGGGTAACAGATACGCAGTATTTT
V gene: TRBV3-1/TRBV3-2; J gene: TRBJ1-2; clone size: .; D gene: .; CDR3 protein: CASSQDMGYTF; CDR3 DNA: TGTGCCAGCAGCCAAGATATGGGCTACACCTTC
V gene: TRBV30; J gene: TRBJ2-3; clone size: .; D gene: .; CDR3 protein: CAWSPSEDTQYF; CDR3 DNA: TGTGCCTGGAGTCCTAGCGAAGATACGCAGTATTTT
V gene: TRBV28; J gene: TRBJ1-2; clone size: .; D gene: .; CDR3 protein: CASSLIDRSYGYTF; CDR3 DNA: TGTGCCAGCAGTTTAATCGACAGGAGCTATGGCTACACCTTC
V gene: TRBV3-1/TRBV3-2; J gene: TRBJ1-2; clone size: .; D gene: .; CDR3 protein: CASSLDSNYGYTF; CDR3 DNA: TGTGCCAGCAGCCTTGACTCTAACTATGGCTACACCTTC
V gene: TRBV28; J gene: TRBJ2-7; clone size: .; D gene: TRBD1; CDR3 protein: CASSRLRGGSPSYEQYF; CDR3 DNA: TGTGCCAGCAGTCGCCTCAGAGGGGGCTCTCCCTCCTACGAGCAGTACTTC
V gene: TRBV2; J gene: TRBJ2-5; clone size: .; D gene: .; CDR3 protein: CASSQGPPETQYF; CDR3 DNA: TGTGCCAGCAGTCAGGGGCCTCCTGAGACCCAGTACTTC
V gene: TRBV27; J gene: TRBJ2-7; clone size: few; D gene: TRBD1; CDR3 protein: CASSSGTELLPPYEQYF; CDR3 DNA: TGTGCCAGCAGTTCCGGGACAGAATTACTCCCACCCTACGAGCAGTACTTC
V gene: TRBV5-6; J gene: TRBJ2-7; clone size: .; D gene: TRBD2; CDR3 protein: CASSPQAGASYEQYF; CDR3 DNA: TGTGCCAGCAGCCCCCAAGCGGGGGCTTCCTACGAGCAGTACTTC
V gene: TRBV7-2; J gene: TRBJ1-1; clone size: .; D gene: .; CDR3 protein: CASSLDRGYTEAFF; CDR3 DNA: TGTGCCAGCAGCTTAGATCGGGGTTACACTGAAGCTTTCTTT
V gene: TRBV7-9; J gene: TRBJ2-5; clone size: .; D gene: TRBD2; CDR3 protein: CASTNPGTRETQYF; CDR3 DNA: TGTGCCAGCACCAACCCGGGGACTAGGGAGACCCAGTACTTC
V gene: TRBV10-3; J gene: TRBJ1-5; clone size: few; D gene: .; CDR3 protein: CAISEASSNQPQHF; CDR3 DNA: TGTGCCATCAGTGAGGCGAGTAGCAATCAGCCCCAGCATTTT
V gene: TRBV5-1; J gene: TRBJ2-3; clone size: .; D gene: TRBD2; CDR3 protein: CASSSLAGDTDTQYF; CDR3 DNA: TGCGCCAGCAGTTCCCTAGCGGGGGACACAGATACGCAGTATTTT
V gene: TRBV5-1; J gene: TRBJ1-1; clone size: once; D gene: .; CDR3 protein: CASSFWASEIMNTEAFF; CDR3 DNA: TGCGCCAGCAGCTTTTGGGCTTCGGAAATCATGAACACTGAAGCTTTCTTT
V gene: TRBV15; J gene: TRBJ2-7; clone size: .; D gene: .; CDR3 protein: CATSVVTFSYEQYF; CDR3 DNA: TGTGCCACCAGCGTCGTGACATTCTCCTACGAGCAGTACTTC
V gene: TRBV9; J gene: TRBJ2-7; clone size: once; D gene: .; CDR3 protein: CASSVGRVVNEQYF; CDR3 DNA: TGTGCCAGCAGCGTAGGTCGGGTAGTTAACGAGCAGTACTTC
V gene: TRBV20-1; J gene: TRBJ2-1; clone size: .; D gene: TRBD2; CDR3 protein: CSARALAEQFF; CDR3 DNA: TGCAGTGCTAGAGCACTAGCGGAGCAGTTCTTC
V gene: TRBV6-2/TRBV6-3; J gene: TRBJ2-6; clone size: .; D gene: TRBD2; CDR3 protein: CASSYFTGEGSGANVLTF; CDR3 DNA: TGTGCCAGCAGTTACTTTACGGGGGAGGGCTCTGGGGCCAACGTCCTGACTTTC
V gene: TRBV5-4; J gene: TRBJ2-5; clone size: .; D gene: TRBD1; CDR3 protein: CASSLVSGTGGETQYF; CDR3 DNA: TGTGCCAGCAGCTTGGTCTCCGGGACAGGGGGCGAGACCCAGTACTTC
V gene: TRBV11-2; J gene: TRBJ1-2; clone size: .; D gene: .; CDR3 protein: CASSPRTGPGGYTF; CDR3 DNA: TGTGCCAGCAGCCCCCGGACGGGCCCGGGGGGCTACACCTTC
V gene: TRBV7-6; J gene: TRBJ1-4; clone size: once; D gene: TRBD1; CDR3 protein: CASSRDRGRNEKLFF; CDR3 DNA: TGTGCCAGCAGTCGAGACAGGGGTCGTAATGAAAAACTGTTTTTT
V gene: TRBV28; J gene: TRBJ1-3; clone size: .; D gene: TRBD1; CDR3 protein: CASTTGGGNTIYF; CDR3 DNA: TGTGCCAGCACTACAGGGGGCGGAAACACCATATATTTT
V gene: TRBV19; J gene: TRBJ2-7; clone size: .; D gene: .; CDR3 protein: CASSIGPSSREQYF; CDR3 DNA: TGTGCCAGTAGTATTGGCCCTAGCTCTCGGGAGCAGTACTTC
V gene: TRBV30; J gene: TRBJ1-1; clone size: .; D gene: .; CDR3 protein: CAWSRTVNTEAFF; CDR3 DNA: TGTGCCTGGAGTAGGACTGTGAACACTGAAGCTTTCTTT
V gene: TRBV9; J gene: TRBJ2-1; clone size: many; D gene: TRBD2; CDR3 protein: CASGGLSLNEQFF; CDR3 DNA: TGTGCCAGCGGGGGACTAAGTCTTAATGAGCAGTTCTTC
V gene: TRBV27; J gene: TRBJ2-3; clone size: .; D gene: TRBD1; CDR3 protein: CASSSDQGAPDTQYF; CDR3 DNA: TGTGCCAGCAGTTCGGACCAGGGGGCCCCAGATACGCAGTATTTT
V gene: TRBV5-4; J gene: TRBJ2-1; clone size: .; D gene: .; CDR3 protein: CASSLGLQGLGAYNEQFF; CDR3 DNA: TGTGCCAGCAGCTTGGGGTTACAGGGTTTAGGGGCCTACAATGAGCAGTTCTTC
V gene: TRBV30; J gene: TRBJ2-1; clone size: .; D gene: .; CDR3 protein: CAWSVAGLKQFF; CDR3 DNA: TGTGCCTGGAGTGTAGCGGGTCTAAAGCAGTTCTTC
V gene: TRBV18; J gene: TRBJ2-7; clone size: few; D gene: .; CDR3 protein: CASSLPGTFEQYF; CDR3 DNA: TGTGCCAGCTCACTTCCCGGGACTTTCGAGCAGTACTTC
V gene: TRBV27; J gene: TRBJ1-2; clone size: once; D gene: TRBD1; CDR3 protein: CASSSILKQGEDGYTF; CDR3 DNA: TGTGCCAGCAGTTCGATACTGAAACAGGGGGAGGATGGCTACACCTTC
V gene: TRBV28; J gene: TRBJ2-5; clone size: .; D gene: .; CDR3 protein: CASSIPEAETQYF; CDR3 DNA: TGTGCCAGCAGCATTCCAGAGGCTGAGACCCAGTACTTC
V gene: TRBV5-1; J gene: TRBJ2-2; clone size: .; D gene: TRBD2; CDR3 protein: CASSLGLAGERRNGELFF; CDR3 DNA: TGCGCCAGCAGCTTGGGACTAGCGGGAGAGAGGCGGAACGGGGAGCTGTTTTTT
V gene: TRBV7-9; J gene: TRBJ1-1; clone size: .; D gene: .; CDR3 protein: CASSPRLRRNTEAFF; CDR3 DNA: TGTGCCAGCAGCCCCCGACTCCGCCGGAACACTGAAGCTTTCTTT
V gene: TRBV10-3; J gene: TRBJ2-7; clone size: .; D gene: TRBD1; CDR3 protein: CATRETGGHEQYF; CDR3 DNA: TGTGCCACCAGGGAAACAGGGGGCCACGAGCAGTACTTC
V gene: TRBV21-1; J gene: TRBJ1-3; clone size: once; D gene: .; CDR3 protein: CATGGKLSGNTIYF; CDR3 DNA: TGTGCCACCGGGGGGAAGCTCTCTGGAAACACCATATATTTT
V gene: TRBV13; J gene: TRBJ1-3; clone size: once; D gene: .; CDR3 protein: CASSLGPGGSGNTIYF; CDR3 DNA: TGTGCCAGCAGCTTAGGACCGGGGGGCTCTGGAAACACCATATATTTT
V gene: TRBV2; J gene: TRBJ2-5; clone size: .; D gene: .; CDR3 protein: CASSVGPGEGETQYF; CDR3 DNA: TGTGCCAGCAGTGTGGGTCCAGGGGAAGGGGAGACCCAGTACTTC
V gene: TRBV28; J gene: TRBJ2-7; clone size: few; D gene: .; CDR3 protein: CASSLSGERYEQYF; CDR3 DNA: TGTGCCAGCAGTTTATCGGGGGAACGCTACGAGCAGTACTTC
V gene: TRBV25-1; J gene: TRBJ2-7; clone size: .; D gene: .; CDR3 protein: CASSDPFYEQYF; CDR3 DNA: TGTGCCAGCAGTGACCCCTTTTACGAGCAGTACTTC
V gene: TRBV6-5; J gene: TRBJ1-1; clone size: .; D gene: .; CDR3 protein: CASALDSVNTEAFF; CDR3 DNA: TGTGCCAGCGCATTGGACAGTGTGAACACTGAAGCTTTCTTT
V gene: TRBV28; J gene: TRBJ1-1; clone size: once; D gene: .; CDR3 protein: CASSPPSQGLEAFF; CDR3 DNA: TGTGCCAGCAGCCCTCCCTCCCAGGGGTTGGAAGCTTTCTTT